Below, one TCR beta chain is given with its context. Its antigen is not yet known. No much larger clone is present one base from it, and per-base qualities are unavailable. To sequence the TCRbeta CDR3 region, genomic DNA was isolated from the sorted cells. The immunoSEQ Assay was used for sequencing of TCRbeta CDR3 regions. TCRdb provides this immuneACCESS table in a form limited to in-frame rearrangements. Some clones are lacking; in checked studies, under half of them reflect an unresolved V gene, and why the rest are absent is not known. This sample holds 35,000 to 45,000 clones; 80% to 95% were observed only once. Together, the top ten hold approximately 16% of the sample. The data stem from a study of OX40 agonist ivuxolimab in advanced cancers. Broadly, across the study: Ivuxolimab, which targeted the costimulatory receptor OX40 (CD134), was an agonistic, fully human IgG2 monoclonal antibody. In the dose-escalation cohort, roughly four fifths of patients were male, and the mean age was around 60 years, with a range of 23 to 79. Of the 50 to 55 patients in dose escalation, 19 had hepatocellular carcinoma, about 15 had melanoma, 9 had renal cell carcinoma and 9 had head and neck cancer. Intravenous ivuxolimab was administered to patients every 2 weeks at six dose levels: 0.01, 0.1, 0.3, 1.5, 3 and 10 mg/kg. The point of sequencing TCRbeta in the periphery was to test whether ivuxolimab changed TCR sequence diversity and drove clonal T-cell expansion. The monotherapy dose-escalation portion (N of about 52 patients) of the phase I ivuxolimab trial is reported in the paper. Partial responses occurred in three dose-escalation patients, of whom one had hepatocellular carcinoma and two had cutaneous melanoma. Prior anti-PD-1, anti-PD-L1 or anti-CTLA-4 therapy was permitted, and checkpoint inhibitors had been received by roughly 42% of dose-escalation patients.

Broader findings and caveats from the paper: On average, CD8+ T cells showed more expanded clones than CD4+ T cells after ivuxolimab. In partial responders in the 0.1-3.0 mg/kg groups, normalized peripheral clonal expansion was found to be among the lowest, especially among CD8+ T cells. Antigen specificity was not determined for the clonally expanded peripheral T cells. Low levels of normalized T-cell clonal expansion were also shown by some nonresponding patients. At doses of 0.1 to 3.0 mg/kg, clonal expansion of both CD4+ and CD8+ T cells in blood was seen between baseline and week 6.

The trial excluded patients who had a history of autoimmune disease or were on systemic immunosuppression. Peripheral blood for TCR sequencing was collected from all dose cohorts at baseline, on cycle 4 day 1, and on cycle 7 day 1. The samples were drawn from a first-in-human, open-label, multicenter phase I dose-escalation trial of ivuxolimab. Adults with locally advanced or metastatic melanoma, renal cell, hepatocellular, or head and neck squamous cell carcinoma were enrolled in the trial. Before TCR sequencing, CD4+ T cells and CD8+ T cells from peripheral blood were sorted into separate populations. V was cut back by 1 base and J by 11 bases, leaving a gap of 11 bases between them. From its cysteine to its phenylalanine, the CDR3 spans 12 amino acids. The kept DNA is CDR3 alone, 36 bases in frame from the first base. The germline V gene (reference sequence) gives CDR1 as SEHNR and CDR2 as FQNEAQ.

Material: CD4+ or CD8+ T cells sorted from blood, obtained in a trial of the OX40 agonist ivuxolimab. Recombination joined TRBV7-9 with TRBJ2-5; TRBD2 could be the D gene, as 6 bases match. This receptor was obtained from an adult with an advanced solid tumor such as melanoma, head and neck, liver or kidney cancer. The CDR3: CASSLGTGEQYF. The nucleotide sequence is TGTGCCAGCAGCTTAGGAACGGGAGAGCAGTACTTC.